This T cell receptor beta chain was found in a study of T cell repertoires in cytomegalovirus infection. After removal of 0 bases from V and 5 bases from J, the junction contained 2 bases not matched to a gene. The CDR3 contains 15 residues. Germline lookup yields CDR1 MNHNY and CDR2 SVGAGI (reference sequence). As regards this clonotype: Antigen specificity is unknown.

In TCRdb, the reads were re-called with MiXCR into one record per CDR3 protein. The profile shows 200,000 to 300,000 distinct CDR3 sequences, 12% of them singletons. Study-wide results and limits: There were HLA-C-restricted CMV-specific TCR beta clonotypes dominating the ex vivo response.

V gene TRBV6-6 combines with J gene TRBJ2-1; 9 nucleotides agree with TRBD2. The clonotype was recovered from a human donor in good health (CMV status not recorded). Some clones in this sample may be carry-over from other donors' samples. Sequencing used PBMCs. The CDR3 loop reads CASSYSTSGHNEQFF. DNA of the CDR3: TGTGCCAGCAGTTACTCTACTAGCGGGCACAATGAGCAGTTCTTC.